This paragraph reports one TCR beta chain. In germline, CDR1 is SGHRS, CDR2 YFSETQ. The ends were cut back, 1 base at V and 1 base at J, with 17 bases in the middle. This CDR3 spans 17 amino acids. The source of the sample is a study of OX40 agonist ivuxolimab in advanced cancers. Study information: The dose-escalation cohort had hepatocellular carcinoma, melanoma, renal cell or head and neck cancer. Partial responses were achieved by three patients, one with hepatocellular carcinoma and two with cutaneous melanoma.

Patients with autoimmune history or systemic immunosuppression were excluded. Sampling times: baseline, cycle 4 day 1, cycle 7 day 1. Assay used: immunoSEQ multiplex PCR; TCRdb lists only in-frame clones, some missing. This table holds around 57,000 clones, 86% found once. This sequence joins TRBV5-1 and TRBJ1-1, with D possibly TRBD1 on 5 matching bases. Sample: CD4+ or CD8+ T cells sorted from blood, taken in a trial of the OX40 agonist ivuxolimab. The TCR comes from an adult with an advanced solid tumor such as melanoma, head and neck, liver or kidney cancer. CDR3 sequence: CASSLRSTGPRNTEAFF. The CDR3 nucleotides read TGCGCCAGCAGCTTGAGGTCGACGGGACCTCGGAACACTGAAGCTTTCTTT.